Each of the 14 T cell receptor beta chains below was sequenced from the same sample in a study of chemoradiotherapy in HPV16-positive cancers. Clones were sequenced by immunoSEQ multiplex PCR, and TCRdb holds only the in-frame ones, with some missing. The data show 15,000 to 20,000 clones, under 90% seen once. The sample consisted of blood, taken from a patient who underwent chemoradiotherapy. Every receptor here comes from a human donor with HPV-associated anogenital cancer.

The chain couples TRBV7-8 to TRBJ1-5, with 9 bases identical to TRBD1. The CDR3 covers 17 residues. The germline V gene has CDR1 SGHVS and CDR2 FQNEAQ. J was trimmed by 6 bases and V by 2 bases; bases with no gene match: 11. As DNA, the CDR3 is TGTGCCAGCAGCTTACCTGAATGGAGGGACAGGGCTCAGCCCCAGCATTTT. This gives the protein CASSLPEWRDRAQPQHF.

This rearrangement joins TRBV2 to TRBJ2-2; D unclear. The CDR3 loop spans 13 amino acids. Trimming left V 3 bases short and J 3 bases short, with 5 bases between. Per germline, CDR1 SNHLY and CDR2 FYNNEI. The CDR3 bases are TGTGCCAGCAGTGATACGGACACCGGGGAGCTGTTTTTT. Amino acid sequence: CASSDTDTGELFF.

This sequence joins TRBV27 and TRBJ1-5; 9 bases align to TRBD1. This CDR3 region has 17 residues. The germline gives CDR1 MNHEY, CDR2 SMNVEV (reference sequence). V gave up 3 bases and J gave up 1 base; unmatched junction bases: 7. CDR3 sequence (DNA): TGTGCCAGCAGTTTCGGACAGGGGTCAGGAAGCAATCAGCCCCAGCATTTT. Its protein product is CASSFGQGSGSNQPQHF.

This clone was seen a handful of times. The rearrangement uses TRBV6-5 and TRBJ2-1; D may match TRBD1 or TRBD2 (6 bases each). This CDR3 is built from 16 residues. The V end lost 4 bases, the J end lost 7 bases, and 20 bases lay between the germline ends. Germline V gives CDR1 MNHEY, CDR2 SVGAGI. The CDR3 region is CASSSLGGGVGNEQFF. DNA for the CDR3: TGTGCCAGCAGTTCCTTAGGAGGGGGTGTAGGGAATGAGCAGTTCTTC.

In this sample, this clone turned up a few times. The rearrangement uses TRBV5-1 and TRBJ1-3; D is possibly TRBD1 (5 bases). Germline CDR1 SGHRS, CDR2 YFSETQ. V shed 4 bases and J shed 4 bases, with 9 bases lying between them. The CDR3 sequence is 13 residues long. CDR3 residues: CASSPQGGNTIYF. In DNA, the CDR3 is TGCGCCAGCAGCCCGCAGGGCGGAAACACCATATATTTT. Drawing the rest from reference TRBV5-1 and TRBJ1-3, the complete variable domain is KAGVTQTPRYLIKTRGQQVTLSCSPISGHRSVSWYQQTPGQGLQFLFEYFSETQRNKGNFPGRFSGRQFSNSRSEMNVSTLELGDSALYLCASSPQGGNTIYFGEGSWLTVV.

This sequence joins TRBV11-2 and TRBJ2-1, with 7 bases identical to TRBD2. The V segment lost 4 bases and the J segment 5 bases; nucleotides outside the gene matches: 14. This CDR3 is 17 amino acids long. Germline V gives CDR1 SGHAT, CDR2 FQNNGV. The CDR3 DNA is TGTGCCAGCAGCTCGATTTTGTGGCTAGCGGACAACAATGAGCAGTTCTTC. Its translation is CASSSILWLADNNEQFF.

The chain's CDR3 is CASSLGQAFEAFF. The CDR3 DNA reads as TGCGCCAGCAGCTTGGGACAGGCCTTTGAAGCTTTCTTT. The V call is TRBV5-1, the J call TRBJ1-1; TRBD1 is a possible D gene (6 bases). CDR1 and CDR2 (germline): SGHRS, YFSETQ. This CDR3 is built from 13 residues. The V and J ends lost 0 bases and 7 bases respectively, with 10 bases between them.

This chain uses TRBV12-5 with TRBJ2-7; 14 nucleotides align to TRBD2. This CDR3 is 20 amino acids long. V trimming: 7 bases; J trimming: 7 bases; junction bases outside the gene matches: 24. In germline, CDR1 is LGHNT, CDR2 FRNRAP. The CDR3 here is CASAHLGTSGRNLLLREQYF. CDR3 DNA sequence: TGTGCTAGTGCCCACCTAGGGACTAGCGGGAGAAATTTGCTCCTACGAGAGCAGTACTTC.

The J gene is TRBJ2-3, the V gene TRBV6-6; either TRBD1 or TRBD2 may supply D (6 bases each). The CDR3 spans 16 residues. The germline V gene encodes CDR1 MNHNY and CDR2 SVGAGI (reference sequence). Trimming took off 6 bases at V and 1 base at J, with 17 bases between the two ends. The CDR3 DNA sequence: TGTGCCAGCAGGCCGTCAGGGGACTCCGGCACAGATACGCAGTATTTT. Amino acids: CASRPSGDSGTDTQYF.

V and J are TRBV18 and TRBJ1-1, with 7 nucleotides matching TRBD1. The CDR3 runs to 14 residues. With 4 bases clipped from V and 4 bases from J, the junction kept 6 bases outside the gene matches. The V gene's germline CDR1 is KGHSH and CDR2 LQKENI. CDR3 loop: CASSLDRTSTEAFF. The CDR3, as DNA: TGTGCCAGCTCACTGGACAGGACGAGCACTGAAGCTTTCTTT.

The genes are TRBV19 and TRBJ1-1, with 9 nucleotides matching TRBD1. The CDR3 consists of 16 residues. Trimming at V came to 6 bases and at J to 5 bases, leaving 13 bases not matched to a gene. The germline V gene has CDR1 LNHDA and CDR2 SQIVND (reference sequence). The CDR3 nucleotides are TGTGCCAGTAGGGACCGGACAGGGGTTGGTGGGACTGAAGCTTTCTTT. This encodes CASRDRTGVGGTEAFF.

V gene TRBV25-1 combines with J gene TRBJ2-2; D not resolved. This CDR3 has 15 residues. Germline assignment: CDR1 MGHDK and CDR2 SYGVNS. V gave up 4 bases and J gave up 0 bases, with 9 bases separating them. For the CDR3, the DNA is TGTGCCAGCAGTGGGGCAGGACCGAACACCGGGGAGCTGTTTTTT. Protein: CASSGAGPNTGELFF.

The CDR3 spells CASSLVVHGNTGELFF. CDR3 nucleotides: TGTGCCAGCAGCTTGGTTGTCCACGGAAACACCGGGGAGCTGTTTTTT. The chain has TRBV5-4 and TRBJ2-2; D unresolved. The CDR3 totals 16 residues. Germline CDR1 SGHNT, CDR2 YYREEE (reference sequence). V was cut by 0 bases and J by 2 bases, with 11 bases left in between.

The chain joins TRBV23-1 to TRBJ1-5, with D perhaps TRBD1 (5 bases). TRBV23-1 is reported as an ORF; its role is uncertain. CDR3 length: 13 amino acids. The ends were cut back, 11 bases at V and 11 bases at J, with 22 bases in the middle. CDR3 sequence reads: CAPGQVALLTQHF. As DNA, the CDR3 is TGCGCCCCAGGGCAGGTGGCTTTGTTGACCCAGCATTTT.